The clone carrying this TCR beta chain was detected a few times. Its antigen is currently unknown. In the PCR, 60 Vbeta and 13 Jbeta primers were used. The assay was immunoSEQ multiplex PCR, and TCRdb's table has in-frame clones only and misses some. The repertoire includes about 85,000 clones, approximately 70% of them detected once, and approximately 2.1% sits in the top ten. V was clipped by 2 bases and J by 5 bases, with 9 bases between them. This CDR3 contains 13 residues. Germline-derived CDR1 and CDR2 are MNHEY and SMNVEV (reference sequence). This sample stems from a study of cytomegalovirus exposure and HLA in healthy donors. The study's findings and limits: As a later analysis revealed, most CMV-associated TCR beta chains appeared HLA-restricted.

Sequences were obtained from PBMCs. This receptor was identified in a man younger than 40 in good health and CMV-seronegative. The chain combines TRBV27 with TRBJ1-2; D may be TRBD1 (6 bases). The CDR3: CASSLQGPYGYTF. The CDR3 DNA sequence: TGTGCCAGCAGTTTACAGGGGCCGTATGGCTACACCTTC.